The 14 T cell receptor beta chains presented below share a single source sample, sequenced in a study of T cells expressing NK-cell markers. TCRdb processed the 5' RACE reads again and assigns one entry to each CDR3 protein, with no DNA. Its clone listing holds about 540,000 distinct CDR3 sequences. Input material: blood T cells: a sorted CD56 or NKG2C T cell subset, CD4+ or CD8+ T cells, or bulk PBMC T cells (not recorded which). These receptors were obtained from a man younger than 35 in good health.

The rearrangement uses TRBV5-1 and TRBJ1-1; TCRdb's D gene call, TRBD1, goes unchecked for lack of DNA. CDR1 and CDR2 from the germline V gene are SGHRS and YFSETQ. This CDR3 has 15 residues. The CDR3 loop reads CASSSPGQGYTEAFF.

V and J are TRBV5-5 and TRBJ2-1; the TCRdb D gene call, TRBD2, has no DNA to confirm it. The CDR3 has 14 residues. Germline CDR1 reads SGHKS; CDR2 reads YYEKEE (reference sequence). CDR3 protein: CASSLVAGVLEQFF.

CDR3 residues: CASSPRRGGDTQYF. This chain connects TRBV7-2 to TRBJ2-3; TCRdb lists TRBD1, though no DNA is available to test this call. CDR1 and CDR2 from the germline V gene are SGHTA and FQGNSA. The CDR3 runs to 14 residues.

This chain connects TRBV7-2 to TRBJ2-3; TCRdb selects TRBD1, and the lack of DNA leaves this call unchecked. Per germline, CDR1 SGHTA and CDR2 FQGNSA. The CDR3 has 14 residues. This CDR3 is CASSLWQGKDTQYF.

This rearrangement joins TRBV29-1 to TRBJ2-1. Germline V gene data show CDR1 as SQVTM and CDR2 as ANQGSEA. This CDR3 comprises 12 residues. Here the CDR3 reads CSAVTGGNEQFF.

CDR3 region: CASSSLLAGGSRADTQYF. The chain couples TRBV5-1 to TRBJ2-3; as DNA is missing, the TRBD2 call by TCRdb cannot be tested. Germline CDR1 reads SGHRS; CDR2 reads YFSETQ. CDR3 length: 18 amino acids.

The chain employs TRBV7-2 and TRBJ2-1; TCRdb gives TRBD1 as the D gene, but with no DNA this cannot be confirmed. The CDR3 totals 13 residues. Germline CDR1 SGHTA, CDR2 FQGNSA. The CDR3: CASSAIGGNEQFF. The complete variable domain, with remaining parts taken from reference TRBV7-2 and TRBJ2-1, reads GAGVSQSPSNKVTEKGKDVELRCDPISGHTALYWYRQSLGQGLEFLIYFQGNSAPDKSGLPSDRFSAERTGGSVSTLTIQRTQQEDSAVYLCASSAIGGNEQFFGPGTRLTVL.

The chain is built from TRBV5-1 and TRBJ2-2; TCRdb's D gene call, TRBD2, goes unchecked for lack of DNA. The germline gives CDR1 SGHRS, CDR2 YFSETQ. CDR3 size: 18 residues. The CDR3: CASSLVISGRKLSGELFF.

The rearrangement joins TRBV6-5 to TRBJ2-1; TCRdb's assignment of TRBD1 cannot be checked, as there is no DNA. CDR3 length: 18 residues. The germline V gene has CDR1 MNHEY and CDR2 SVGAGI. The CDR3 spells CASSYLPPRDRGRTEQFF.

The chain carries TRBV7-9 and TRBJ2-1; TCRdb names TRBD1, which stays unverified in the absence of DNA. Germline V gene lookup returns CDR1 SEHNR and CDR2 FQNEAQ (reference sequence). This CDR3 has 15 amino acids. The CDR3 sequence is CASSLVTRLFYEQFF.

The rearrangement joins TRBV6-5 to TRBJ1-5. The V gene's germline CDR1 is MNHEY and CDR2 SVGAGI. CDR3 length equals 14 residues. The CDR3 is CASSYSEGSQPQHF.

V usage is TRBV7-6 and J usage is TRBJ2-7; TCRdb's D gene call, TRBD2, goes unchecked for lack of DNA. This CDR3 comprises 16 residues. Germline V gene data show CDR1 as SGHVS and CDR2 as FNYEAQ. CDR3: CASSRAAAGSSYEQYF.

The genes are TRBV11-2 and TRBJ1-2; TCRdb selects TRBD1, and the lack of DNA leaves this call unchecked. Germline values: CDR1 SGHAT, CDR2 FQNNGV. The CDR3 runs to 14 residues. CDR3 sequence reads: CASSQARKPYGYTF.

This sequence joins TRBV27 and TRBJ2-1; TCRdb's D call of TRBD1 is untestable without DNA. CDR1 is MNHEY and CDR2 is SMNVEV in the germline V gene (reference sequence). This CDR3 comprises 15 residues. The CDR3 region is CASSGGQSRINEQFF.